This entry features one T cell receptor (beta chain) sequence. Sequenced by immunoSEQ multiplex PCR; TCRdb stores in-frame clones only, minus some. The table lists 97,000 or so clones, roughly 87% of them singletons. The CDR3 loop spans 13 amino acids. V lost 4 bases and J 5 bases, leaving 12 bases between the germline ends. Germline values: CDR1 LNHDA, CDR2 SQIVND (reference sequence). The sample is drawn from a study of cytomegalovirus exposure and HLA in healthy donors. Material: PBMCs. The clonotype was recovered from a man between 18 and 35 years old in good health and CMV-seropositive. The V call is TRBV19, the J call TRBJ2-7, with a weak D call TRBD2 (6 bases). The CDR3 spells CASSTGSSDEQYF. Written as DNA, the CDR3 is TGTGCCAGTAGTACCGGGTCTAGCGACGAGCAGTACTTC.